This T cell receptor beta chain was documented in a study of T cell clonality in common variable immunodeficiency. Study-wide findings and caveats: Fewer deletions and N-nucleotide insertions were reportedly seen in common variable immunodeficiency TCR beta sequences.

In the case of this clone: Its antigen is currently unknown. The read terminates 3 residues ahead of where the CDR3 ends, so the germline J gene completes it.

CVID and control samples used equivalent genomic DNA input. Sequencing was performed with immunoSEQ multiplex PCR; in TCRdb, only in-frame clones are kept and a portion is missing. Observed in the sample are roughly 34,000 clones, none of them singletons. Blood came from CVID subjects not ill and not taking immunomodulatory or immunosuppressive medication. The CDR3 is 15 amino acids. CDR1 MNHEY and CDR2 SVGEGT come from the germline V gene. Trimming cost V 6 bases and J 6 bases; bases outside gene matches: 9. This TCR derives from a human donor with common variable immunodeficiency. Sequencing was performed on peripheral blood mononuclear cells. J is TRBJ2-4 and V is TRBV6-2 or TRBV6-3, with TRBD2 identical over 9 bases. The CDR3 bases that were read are TGTGCCAGCAGACATCTAGCGGGACGGATAAACATT. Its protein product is CASRHLAGRINI. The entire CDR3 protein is CASRHLAGRINIQYF.